Shown below are 18 T cell receptor beta chains from a single sample sequenced in a study of graft-versus-host responses after intestinal transplantation. Some clones are missing from TCRdb's copy, which holds only in-frame ones; the method was immunoSEQ multiplex PCR. The table shows about 97,000 clones, with approximately 92% occurring only once. This sample comprised PBMCs, obtained around 450 days after intestinal transplant. The receptor source for this set is a human patient who received an intestinal transplant, so some T cells may come from the graft donor.

The chain joins TRBV6-1 to TRBJ1-6, with a weak D call TRBD1 (5 bases). Germline V gene sequence: CDR1 MNHNS, CDR2 SASEGT. The CDR3 length is 16 residues. V lost 2 bases, J lost 7 bases, and 15 bases lay in between. CDR3 loop: CASSEFPGTGNSPLHF. CDR3 in DNA: TGTGCCAGCAGTGAATTCCCCGGGACGGGGAATTCACCCCTCCACTTT.

The chain is built from TRBV20-1 and TRBJ2-3; 7 bases map to TRBD2. V was pared by 6 bases and J by 8 bases, with 5 bases of the junction left unmatched. Per the germline V gene, CDR1 is DFQATT and CDR2 is SNEGSKA (reference sequence). The CDR3 totals 11 residues. Here the CDR3 DNA reads TGCAGTGCCCGGGGGGTGGGTACGCAGTATTTT. Translated: CSARGVGTQYF.

The rearrangement joins TRBV6-5 to TRBJ1-4; D gene unclear. Trimming stripped 9 bases from V and 4 bases from J, with 9 bases between. Germline values: CDR1 MNHEY, CDR2 SVGAGI. The CDR3 loop spans 12 amino acids. The DNA for the CDR3 is TGTGCCAGTGGCAGATATAATGAAAAACTGTTTTTT. Translated, it gives CASGRYNEKLFF.

The V call is TRBV5-4, the J call TRBJ1-3; D might be TRBD1 (6 bases). Germline V gives CDR1 SGHNT, CDR2 YYREEE (reference sequence). Trimming cost V 4 bases and J 0 bases, with 11 bases left between them. This CDR3 has 15 residues. CDR3 loop: CASSTQGDSGNTIYF. In DNA form, the CDR3 reads TGTGCCAGCAGCACACAGGGCGACTCTGGAAACACCATATATTTT.

The chain uses TRBV9 and TRBJ1-1; D perhaps matches TRBD1 (6 bases). The CDR3 is made up of 15 amino acids. V was pared by 3 bases and J by 3 bases, with 15 bases between. CDR1 and CDR2 (germline): SGDLS, YYNGEE. CDR3: CASSDSGDSDTEAFF. The CDR3 nucleotides are TGTGCCAGCAGCGACTCAGGGGACTCGGACACTGAAGCTTTCTTT.

The chain employs TRBV29-1 and TRBJ2-2; possibly TRBD2 for D (5 bases). This CDR3 comprises 14 residues. Germline values: CDR1 SQVTM, CDR2 ANQGSEA. The CDR3 DNA follows: TGCAGTGCTAGCTCCCCGCTTGGCACCGGGGAGCTGTTTTTT. Residues: CSASSPLGTGELFF.

The chain is built from TRBV5-6 and TRBJ2-7; TRBD1 matches 9 bases. With 3 bases clipped from V and 3 bases from J, the junction kept 1 base outside the gene matches. The germline CDR1 and CDR2 sequences are SGHDT and YYEEEE. CDR3 length equals 13 residues. The CDR3 region is CASSWDRDYEQYF. Here the CDR3 DNA reads TGTGCCAGCAGCTGGGACAGGGACTACGAGCAGTACTTC.

The chain combines TRBV2 with TRBJ2-1; a possible D gene is TRBD2 (5 bases). This CDR3 has 13 residues. Per germline, CDR1 SNHLY and CDR2 FYNNEI. CDR3 sequence: CAAALGGSNEQFF. CDR3 nucleotides: TGTGCAGCAGCGTTGGGCGGGTCCAATGAGCAGTTCTTC.

The genes are TRBV28 and TRBJ2-5; TRBD1 might be the D (5 bases). The closer fit of TRBJ2-7 to the DNA end suggests the J call may be wrong. The CDR3 contains 14 residues. The germline V gene has CDR1 MDHEN and CDR2 SYDVKM. The CDR3 spells CASSPDPRAPEQYF. CDR3 sequence (DNA): TGTGCCAGCTCTCCGGACCCCAGGGCACCCGAGCAGTACTTC.

This chain links TRBV7-9 with TRBJ2-3; D remains unclear. CDR1 and CDR2 (germline): SEHNR, FQNEAQ (reference sequence). This CDR3 contains 14 residues. Trimming removed 3 bases at V and 6 bases at J, with 13 bases between. The CDR3 region has the DNA TGTGCCAGCAGCTTGGCAGGCGGTATTGATACGCAGTATTTT. Its translation is CASSLAGGIDTQYF. Using reference TRBV7-9 and TRBJ2-3 for the parts outside the CDR3, the full variable domain is DTGVSQNPRHKITKRGQNVTFRCDPISEHNRLYWYRQTLGQGPEFLTYFQNEAQLEKSRLLSDRFSAERPKGSFSTLEIQRTEQGDSAMYLCASSLAGGIDTQYFGPGTRLTVL.

The chain couples TRBV10-3 to TRBJ2-1; tentative D call: TRBD1 (5 bases). The V end was cut by 6 bases, the J end by 10 bases, with 10 bases between. The CDR3 length is 11 residues. Germline CDR1 and CDR2: ENHRY and SYGVKD. CDR3 in DNA: TGTGCCATCAGCCAGGGTAGGGAGCAGTTCTTC. Its translation: CAISQGREQFF.

The chain recombines TRBV7-3 with TRBJ2-5, with 9 bases identical to TRBD1. The J call is uncertain, as TRBJ2-7 better fits the DNA end. Germline V gene data show CDR1 as SGHTA and CDR2 as FQGTGA. The CDR3 has 15 amino acids. The CDR3 DNA sequence: TGTGCCAGCAGCCAAGCTGGGACAGGGCCCTACGAGCAGTACTTC. Translating it yields CASSQAGTGPYEQYF.

V and J are TRBV6-1 and TRBJ2-5, with D perhaps TRBD1 or TRBD2 (6 bases each). V lost 5 bases and J 5 bases, leaving 18 bases between the germline ends. The CDR3 sequence is 15 residues long. The germline gives CDR1 MNHNS, CDR2 SASEGT. This chain's CDR3 is CASSPRGGSWETQYF. CDR3 bases: TGTGCCAGCAGTCCCCGAGGGGGGAGTTGGGAGACCCAGTACTTC.

This rearrangement joins TRBV5-1 to TRBJ2-5; D unresolved. Germline CDR1 is SGHRS and CDR2 is YFSETQ. The CDR3 loop spans 12 amino acids. V lost 5 bases and J lost 5, with 10 bases in between. The CDR3: CASSPGEETQYF. The CDR3 coding sequence is TGCGCCAGCAGTCCGGGCGAGGAGACCCAGTACTTC.

The genes are TRBV29-1 and TRBJ1-1; 8 positions match TRBD1. Germline loops: CDR1 SQVTM, CDR2 ANQGSEA. With 3 bases clipped from V and 5 bases from J, the junction kept 2 bases outside the gene matches. This CDR3 is 12 amino acids long. The CDR3 loop reads CSVDTGGTEAFF. CDR3 DNA sequence: TGCAGCGTTGACACAGGGGGAACTGAAGCTTTCTTT.

The chain is built from TRBV5-5 and TRBJ1-1; D call uncertain. The CDR3 loop spans 14 amino acids. The V end was cut by 0 bases, the J end by 0 bases, with 6 bases between. Per the germline V gene, CDR1 is SGHKS and CDR2 is YYEKEE (reference sequence). CDR3 in amino acids: CASSLGRLNTEAFF. CDR3 coding DNA: TGTGCCAGCAGCTTGGGCAGATTGAACACTGAAGCTTTCTTT. Filled out from reference TRBV5-5 and TRBJ1-1, the complete variable domain reads DAGVTQSPTHLIKTRGQQVTLRCSPISGHKSVSWYQQVLGQGPQFIFQYYEKEERGRGNFPDRFSARQFPNYSSELNVNALLLGDSALYLCASSLGRLNTEAFFGQGTRLTVV.

The chain employs TRBV10-3 and TRBJ1-2; D is uncertain. V lost 1 base, J lost 7 bases, and 7 bases lay in between. This CDR3 region has 12 residues. The germline V gene encodes CDR1 ENHRY and CDR2 SYGVKD. The CDR3 spells CAISEWAAGYTF. The CDR3 bases are TGTGCCATCAGTGAGTGGGCTGCTGGCTACACCTTC.

The gene calls are TRBV29-1 and TRBJ1-5, with D possibly being TRBD1 (6 bases). The V gene's germline CDR1 is SQVTM and CDR2 ANQGSEA. The V gene lost 1 base and the J gene lost 3 bases, with 13 bases spanning the gap. This CDR3 has 15 residues. The CDR3 here is CSVEVRPGANQPQHF. The CDR3 DNA sequence: TGCAGCGTTGAAGTTAGGCCAGGGGCCAATCAGCCCCAGCATTTT.